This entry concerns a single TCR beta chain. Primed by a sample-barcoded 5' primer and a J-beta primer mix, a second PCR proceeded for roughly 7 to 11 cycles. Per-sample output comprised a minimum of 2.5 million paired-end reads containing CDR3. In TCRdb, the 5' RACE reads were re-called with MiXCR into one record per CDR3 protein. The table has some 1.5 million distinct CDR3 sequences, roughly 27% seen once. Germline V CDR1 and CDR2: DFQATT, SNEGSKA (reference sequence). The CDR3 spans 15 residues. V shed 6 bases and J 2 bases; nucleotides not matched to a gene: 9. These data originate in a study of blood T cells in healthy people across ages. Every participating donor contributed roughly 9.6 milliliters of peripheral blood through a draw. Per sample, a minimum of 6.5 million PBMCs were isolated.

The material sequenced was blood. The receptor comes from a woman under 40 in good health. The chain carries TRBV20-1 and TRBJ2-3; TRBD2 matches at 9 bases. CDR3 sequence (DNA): TGCAGTGCCCCAATAGCGGGAGCATACACAGATACGCAGTATTTT. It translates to CSAPIAGAYTDTQYF.